These 2 T cell receptor beta chains came from one sample sequenced in a study of blood T cell repertoires in COVID-19. TCRdb's copy holds only in-frame clones and misses some; the assay was immunoSEQ multiplex PCR. Of approximately 300,000 clones detected, 85% to 90% appear once; the ten largest clones hold 6.3%. The sequenced sample consisted of peripheral blood. These receptors were taken from a woman aged 50 to 65 with COVID-19, enrolled during active disease.

The chain has TRBV19 and TRBJ1-4; 9 bases align to TRBD1. Germline CDR1 reads LNHDA; CDR2 reads SQIVND (reference sequence). The CDR3 covers 14 residues. V trimming: 7 bases; J trimming: 8 bases; junction bases outside the gene matches: 8. The CDR3 here is CASKGDRDSEKLFF. Written as DNA, the CDR3 is TGTGCCAGTAAGGGGGACAGGGACTCCGAAAAACTGTTTTTT.

J is TRBJ2-7 and V is TRBV4-1, with TRBD2 identical over 10 bases. Trimming at V came to 1 base and at J to 3 bases, leaving 6 bases not matched to a gene. This CDR3 has 16 amino acids. Germline V lookup: CDR1 MGHRA, CDR2 YSYEKL. The CDR3 spells CASSQGGLAAYYEQYF. The CDR3, as DNA: TGCGCCAGCAGCCAAGGAGGACTAGCGGCCTACTACGAGCAGTACTTC.